One and the same sample provided the 11 T cell receptor beta chains below, sequenced in a study of T cells after yellow fever vaccination. Each CDR3 protein is one row after TCRdb ran MiXCR on the 5' RACE reads. The sample lists 300,000 or so distinct CDR3 sequences, roughly 9% occurring once. The sequenced sample was CD4+ T cells sorted from PBMCs, obtained 5 days after the yellow fever booster vaccination. These receptors all come from a man between 18 and 35 years old who received the YFV17D yellow fever vaccine.

This clonotype was found many times. The V and J genes are TRBV10-3 and TRBJ2-1; possible D gene TRBD2, 7 bases. The CDR3 length is 14 residues. Looked up from germline, CDR1 is ENHRY and CDR2 is SYGVKD. V lost 7 bases, J lost 9 bases, and 19 bases lay in between. The CDR3 nucleotides read TGTGCCATCACCGAGGATGATAGGGGGGGTGAGCAGTTCTTC. Its protein product is CAITEDDRGGEQFF.

This clonotype was seen a handful of times. The V and J genes are TRBV20-1 and TRBJ1-5, with 7 positions matching TRBD1. V was pared by 1 base and J by 7 bases, with 7 bases of the junction left unmatched. CDR3 length equals 14 residues. CDR1 is DFQATT, CDR2 SNEGSKA, per germline (reference sequence). The CDR3 region is CSARAGGREQPQHF. CDR3 nucleotide sequence: TGCAGTGCTAGAGCAGGGGGGAGAGAACAGCCCCAGCATTTT.

This clonotype came up a few times. The V call is TRBV5-1, the J call TRBJ2-3; 8 bases agree with TRBD2. V gave up 6 bases and J gave up 8 bases; unmatched junction bases: 8. CDR1 SGHRS and CDR2 YFSETQ come from the germline V gene. The CDR3 extends over 13 amino acids. The CDR3 sequence: CASNENSGGTQYF. The CDR3 coding sequence is TGCGCCAGCAACGAAAACAGCGGGGGTACGCAGTATTTT.

This clonotype was detected only a few times. The J gene is TRBJ1-4, the V gene TRBV7-9; D not certain. V lost 2 bases to trimming and J lost 8 bases, with 12 bases between them. The CDR3 has 14 residues. Germline V gene data show CDR1 as SEHNR and CDR2 as FQNEAQ (reference sequence). The CDR3 DNA follows: TGTGCCAGCAGCTTAAAACAGTCCAGGGAAAAACTGTTTTTT. Residues: CASSLKQSREKLFF. The full variable domain, in which reference TRBV7-9 and TRBJ1-4 provide the parts outside the CDR3, is DTGVSQNPRHKITKRGQNVTFRCDPISEHNRLYWYRQTLGQGPEFLTYFQNEAQLEKSRLLSDRFSAERPKGSFSTLEIQRTEQGDSAMYLCASSLKQSREKLFFGSGTQLSVL.

This clonotype was found a few times. The chain joins TRBV20-1 to TRBJ2-3; the match to TRBD1 covers 7 bases. Looked up from germline, CDR1 is DFQATT and CDR2 is SNEGSKA (reference sequence). The CDR3 runs 13 residues. Trimming took 4 bases from V and 1 from J; bases not matched to a gene: 2. CDR3 loop: CSATGQGTDTQYF. The CDR3 DNA reads TGCAGTGCTACCGGACAGGGCACAGATACGCAGTATTTT.

The J gene is TRBJ2-1, the V gene TRBV27; 8 bases fit TRBD2. V shed 3 bases and J 7 bases; nucleotides not matched to a gene: 5. The CDR3 has 14 amino acids. From germline, CDR1 is MNHEY and CDR2 SMNVEV (reference sequence). As DNA, the CDR3 is TGTGCCAGCAGTTTGACGGGGGGGGTTAATGAGCAGTTCTTC. Residues: CASSLTGGVNEQFF.

The chain combines TRBV29-1 with TRBJ2-5, with D perhaps TRBD1 or TRBD2 (5 bases each). The CDR3 length is 13 residues. The germline CDR1 and CDR2 sequences are SQVTM and ANQGSEA. V lost 3 bases, J lost 7 bases, and 15 bases lay in between. The chain's CDR3 is CSVDLGATGTQYF. The CDR3 DNA is TGCAGCGTTGACCTCGGGGCAACGGGGACCCAGTACTTC.

At least ten counts were recorded for this clonotype. The chain recombines TRBV9 with TRBJ2-3, with 12 bases aligning to TRBD2. V gave up 0 bases and J gave up 4 bases; unmatched junction bases: 3. The CDR3 runs 16 residues. Germline loops: CDR1 SGDLS, CDR2 YYNGEE. This CDR3 is CASSVDPSGGADTQYF. The DNA for the CDR3 is TGTGCCAGCAGCGTAGACCCTAGCGGGGGGGCAGATACGCAGTATTTT.

V gene TRBV5-6 combines with J gene TRBJ2-1; D gene ambiguous. Germline lookup yields CDR1 SGHDT and CDR2 YYEEEE. The germline V and J ends were trimmed by 3 bases and 9 bases, with 13 bases remaining between them. This CDR3 contains 13 residues. The CDR3 spells CASSSPRSSEQFF. The CDR3 DNA follows: TGTGCCAGCAGCTCCCCCCGAAGTAGTGAGCAGTTCTTC.

This clonotype has only a few counts. This sequence joins TRBV4-3 and TRBJ2-2; D is uncertain. The germline V gene encodes CDR1 LGHNA and CDR2 YSLEER. CDR3 size: 17 residues. Deletions cut 0 bases from V and 7 bases from J, with 18 bases between. The CDR3 is CASSQDHFSTILGELFF. CDR3 DNA: TGCGCCAGCAGCCAAGACCATTTCAGTACTATACTCGGGGAGCTGTTTTTT.

This clonotype was picked up a small number of times. The genes are TRBV3-1 and TRBJ2-7, with 11 bases aligning to TRBD2. This CDR3 has 15 amino acids. Germline-derived CDR1 and CDR2 are LGHDT and YNNKEL (reference sequence). V lost 2 bases and J lost 2; bases outside the gene matches: 2. DNA for the CDR3: TGTGCCAGCAGCCAAAATAGCGGGGGGGCCTACGAGCAGTACTTC. Translating gives CASSQNSGGAYEQYF.